The 7 T cell receptor beta chains reported below all come from one sample, sequenced in a study of Tregs in tolerant kidney transplant recipients. Generated by immunoSEQ multiplex PCR, the TCRdb table keeps only in-frame clones and is missing some. In total, the table holds 48,000 or so clones. The sample in question was CD4+ T cells from blood, obtained before the transplant. These receptors originate from a human donor who received a combined kidney and bone marrow transplant.

Comments on this clone: The read ends 3 residues before the CDR3 terminus; that terminus is restored from the germline J gene. The chain joins TRBV7-9 to TRBJ2-3; D is unresolved. CDR1 is SEHNR, CDR2 FQNEAQ, per germline (reference sequence). V was clipped by 1 base and J by 2 bases, with 4 bases between them. The CDR3 spans 13 residues. The part of the CDR3 DNA that was read is TGTGCCAGCAGCTTAGACTTCACAGATACG. Translated: CASSLDFTDT. The full CDR3 reads CASSLDFTDTQYF. Full variable domain (remainder filled in from reference TRBV7-9 and TRBJ2-3): DTGVSQNPRHKITKRGQNVTFRCDPISEHNRLYWYRQTLGQGPEFLTYFQNEAQLEKSRLLSDRFSAERPKGSFSTLEIQRTEQGDSAMYLCASSLDFTDTQYFGPGTRLTVL.

Worth noting for this clone: The read finishes 3 residues shy of the CDR3 end, and the germline J gene is used to complete it. The rearrangement uses TRBV11-2 and TRBJ2-7, with 13 bases aligning to TRBD2. V dropped 5 bases and J dropped 5; count of bases not matched to a gene: 3. CDR3 length equals 14 residues. CDR1 and CDR2 (germline): SGHAT, FQNNGV. The part of the CDR3 DNA that was read is TGTGCCAGCAGCCGGACTAGCGGGAGCCACGAG. It codes for CASSRTSGSHE. The whole CDR3 protein reads CASSRTSGSHEQYF.

The CDR3 sequence is CASSSQPTSTDTQYF. The CDR3 DNA, read in part, is TGCGCCAGCAGTTCACAGCCTACTAGCACAGATACG. The V gene is TRBV5-1, the J gene TRBJ2-3; the D is unclear. The CDR3 is cut off 3 residues early in the read; its end comes from the germline J gene. Germline V gives CDR1 SGHRS, CDR2 YFSETQ. The V gene lost 5 bases and the J gene lost 0 bases, with 13 bases spanning the gap. The CDR3 sequence is 15 residues long.

Remarks on this clone: The read terminates 3 residues before the CDR3 end, so the remaining end is supplied by the germline J gene. The chain joins TRBV20-1 to TRBJ2-5; D is uncertain. The CDR3 is 12 amino acids. Germline V gene data show CDR1 as DFQATT and CDR2 as SNEGSKA (reference sequence). The V end lost 5 bases, the J end lost 5 bases, and 12 bases lay between the germline ends. The CDR3 spells CSAQTIVETQYF. CDR3 DNA, as far as it was read: TGCAGTGCTCAAACGATAGTGGAGACC.

On this clone: The sequenced fragment ends 3 residues before the CDR3 boundary, so the rest is inferred from the germline J gene. The rearrangement uses TRBV6-2 or TRBV6-3 and TRBJ1-1; possible D gene TRBD1, 6 bases. With 5 bases removed from V and 3 bases from J, the gap between germline ends came to 7 bases. Per germline, CDR1 MNHEY and CDR2 SVGEGT. The length of the CDR3 is 12 residues. CDR3 sequence: CASSGQYTEAFF. The covered CDR3 bases are TGTGCCAGCAGTGGACAGTACACTGAA.

Regarding this clone: The read ends 3 residues early relative to the CDR3; the germline J gene fills the gap. The chain joins TRBV7-9 to TRBJ1-4; no reliable D call. V lost 5 bases, J lost 10 bases, and 11 bases lay in between. CDR3 length equals 12 residues. Germline CDR1 is SEHNR and CDR2 is FQNEAQ (reference sequence). CDR3 loop: CASSLDLRKLFF. CDR3 DNA (partial): TGTGCCAGCAGCCTCGATTTGCGAAAA.

Partial CDR3 DNA: TGCGCCAGCAGCTTGGGAACAAAGGGTAACACCGGGGAG. It encodes CASSLGTKGNTGE. The whole CDR3 protein is CASSLGTKGNTGELFF. The chain is built from TRBV5-1 and TRBJ2-2; D is unresolved. The sequence runs out 3 residues before the end of the CDR3; the remainder is reconstructed from the germline J gene. V shed 0 bases and J shed 2 bases, with 11 bases lying between them. Germline CDR1 is SGHRS and CDR2 is YFSETQ. CDR3 size: 16 residues.